This TCR beta chain was retrieved from a study of blood T cell repertoires in COVID-19. This clone appeared a single time. Sequenced by immunoSEQ multiplex PCR; TCRdb stores in-frame clones only, minus some. This sample carries approximately 32,000 clones, 80% to 90% of them seen once, and the ten largest clones take around 4.9%. The clonotype was recovered from a woman aged 70-85 years with active COVID-19. Material: peripheral blood.

The CDR3 DNA sequence: TGTGCCATCAGCCCGGGACAGGGGAGGAACTACGAGCAGTACTTC. It encodes CAISPGQGRNYEQYF. The rearrangement links TRBV10-3 to TRBJ2-7, with 10 bases identical to TRBD1. CDR1 and CDR2 from the germline V gene are ENHRY and SYGVKD. The CDR3 has 15 residues. V lost 6 bases and J lost 3; bases outside the gene matches: 8.